This T cell receptor beta chain comes out of a study of cytomegalovirus exposure and HLA in healthy donors. Vbeta (60) and Jbeta (13) primers were used in the PCR. Authors' data handling: An analysis that came later counted tens of millions of unique TCR beta chains, around 12 million shared. The table came from immunoSEQ multiplex PCR; TCRdb's copy has only in-frame clones and leaves some out. V and J calls and clone size are copied from that table; D and trimming were computed from the DNA. The table has over 150,000 clones, 65% to 80% seen once. General study results and limits: Testing in vitro showed three CMV-associated chains specific for CMV antigens. When analyzed later, the rates of TCR association showed variation by HLA locus, with DRB1 the most and HLA-C the fewest.

J lost 8 bases, V lost 1 base, and 4 bases had no gene match. CDR3 size: 14 residues. Germline V gene data show CDR1 as LGHNA and CDR2 as YSLEER. This clone was detected a few times. Its antigen is currently unknown. The chain couples TRBV4-3 to TRBJ1-2; 10 bases fit TRBD1. Sequenced: PBMCs. The TCR originated in a man aged 35 to 55 in good health and CMV-seronegative. The DNA of the CDR3 is TGCGCCAGCAGCCAAGGTGGGACAGGGGTCGGCTACACCTTC. Its protein product is CASSQGGTGVGYTF.